This T cell receptor beta chain was observed in a study of radiotherapy plus CTLA-4 blockade in lung cancer. Study information: Disease control was achieved by 31% of patients, and objective responses by around 17%. Overall study findings and caveats: How blood T cell clones changed early, along with interferon-beta, reportedly forecast response best. Radiotherapy plus ipilimumab was followed by expansion in blood of tumor-derived TCR clones.

Using immunoSEQ multiplex PCR, the repertoire was profiled, and TCRdb retains in-frame clones only, with some absent. Of about 87,000 clones listed, approximately 86% are singletons. Note on this clone: Its antigen is unknown.

The CDR3 runs 15 residues. V trimming: 6 bases; J trimming: 0 bases; junction bases outside the gene matches: 4. Germline CDR1 is SGHVS and CDR2 is FQNEAQ. This chain uses TRBV7-8 with TRBJ2-2; 7 bases map to TRBD2. The source material was peripheral blood, sampled from a patient treated with radiotherapy plus ipilimumab. This clonotype originated in a human donor with non-small cell lung cancer that progressed on radiotherapy plus ipilimumab. The CDR3 loop is CASRLAVANTGELFF. The CDR3 region has the DNA TGTGCCAGCAGGCTAGCGGTCGCGAACACCGGGGAGCTGTTTTTT.